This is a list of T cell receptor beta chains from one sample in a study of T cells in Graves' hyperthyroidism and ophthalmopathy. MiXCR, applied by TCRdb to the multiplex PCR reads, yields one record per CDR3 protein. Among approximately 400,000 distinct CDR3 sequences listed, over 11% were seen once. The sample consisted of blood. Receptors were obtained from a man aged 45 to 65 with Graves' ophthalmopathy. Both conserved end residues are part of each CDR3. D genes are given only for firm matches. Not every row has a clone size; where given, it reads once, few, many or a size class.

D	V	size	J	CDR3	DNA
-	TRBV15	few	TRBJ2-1	CATSRGETGEQFF	TGTGCCACCAGCAGAGGGGAGACCGGTGAGCAGTTCTTC
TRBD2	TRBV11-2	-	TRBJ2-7	CASSQTSGRTGGGQYF	TGTGCCAGCAGTCAGACTAGCGGGAGAACCGGGGGGGGGCAGTACTTC
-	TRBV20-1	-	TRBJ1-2	CSAREWGNSYGYTF	TGCAGTGCTAGAGAGTGGGGCAATAGCTATGGCTACACCTTC
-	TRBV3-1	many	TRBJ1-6	CASSQEGTYNSPLHF	TGTGCCAGCAGCCAAGAGGGCACCTATAATTCACCCCTCCACTTT
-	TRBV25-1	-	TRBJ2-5	CASSESVIQTQYF	TGTGCCAGCAGTGAATCGGTCATTCAGACCCAGTACTTC
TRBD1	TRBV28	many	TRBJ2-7	CASSLGGQGVDEQYF	TGTGCCAGCAGTTTGGGCGGACAGGGTGTAGACGAGCAGTACTTC
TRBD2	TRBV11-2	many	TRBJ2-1	CASSLGLAGVYNEQFF	TGTGCCAGCAGCCTCGGACTAGCGGGAGTCTACAATGAGCAGTTCTTC
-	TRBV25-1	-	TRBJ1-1	CASSDGTEAFEAFF	TGTGCCAGCAGTGACGGTACTGAGGCGTTTGAAGCTTTCTTT
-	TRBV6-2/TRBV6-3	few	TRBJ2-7	CASRGTRAGEQYF	TGTGCCAGCAGAGGGACAAGGGCCGGCGAGCAGTACTTC
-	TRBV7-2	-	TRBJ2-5	CASSSTGIQETQYF	TGTGCCAGCAGCTCCACAGGGATCCAAGAGACCCAGTACTTC
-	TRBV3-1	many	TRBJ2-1	CASSQVETGYHEQFF	TGTGCCAGCAGCCAAGTTGAAACGGGGTATCATGAGCAGTTCTTC
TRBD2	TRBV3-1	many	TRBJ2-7	CASSQGVAGGTYEQYF	TGTGCCAGCAGCCAAGGTGTAGCGGGAGGTACCTACGAGCAGTACTTC
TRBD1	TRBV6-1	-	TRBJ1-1	CATRTGLNTEAFF	TGTGCCACCAGGACAGGTTTGAACACTGAAGCTTTCTTT
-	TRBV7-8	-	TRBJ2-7	CASSNQGEQYF	TGTGCCAGCAGCAACCAGGGAGAGCAGTACTTC
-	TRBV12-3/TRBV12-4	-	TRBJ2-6	CASSFEVAGANVLTF	TGTGCCAGCAGTTTCGAGGTCGCTGGGGCCAACGTCCTGACTTTC
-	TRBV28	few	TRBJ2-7	CATRDSRRTYEQYF	TGTGCCACACGGGACTCACGACGGACCTACGAGCAGTACTTC
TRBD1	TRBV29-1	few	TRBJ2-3	CSVEGGQGKDTQYF	TGCAGCGTTGAGGGGGGACAGGGGAAAGATACGCAGTATTTT
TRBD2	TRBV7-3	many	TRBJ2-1	CASSLNPAGGGYNEQFF	TGTGCCAGCAGCTTAAACCCAGCGGGAGGGGGCTACAATGAGCAGTTCTTC
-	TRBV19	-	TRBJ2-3	CASSIDSASTDTQYF	TGTGCCAGTAGTATAGATTCGGCTAGCACAGATACGCAGTATTTT
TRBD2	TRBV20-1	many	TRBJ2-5	CSARDSSGIQETQYF	TGCAGTGCTAGAGATTCAAGCGGGATCCAGGAGACCCAGTACTTC
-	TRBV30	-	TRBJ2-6	CAWSGVGPYSGANVLTF	TGTGCCTGGAGTGGGGTCGGTCCGTACTCTGGGGCCAACGTCCTGACTTTC
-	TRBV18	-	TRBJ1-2	CASSPRPGTTVSIGYTF	TGTGCCAGCTCACCGAGGCCCGGGACGACGGTCTCGATCGGCTACACCTTC
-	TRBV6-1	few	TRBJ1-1	CASSENPPEAFF	TGTGCCAGCAGTGAAAACCCCCCTGAAGCTTTCTTT
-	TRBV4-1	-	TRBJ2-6	CASMVVFGANVLTF	TGCGCCAGCATGGTAGTGTTTGGGGCCAACGTCCTGACTTTC